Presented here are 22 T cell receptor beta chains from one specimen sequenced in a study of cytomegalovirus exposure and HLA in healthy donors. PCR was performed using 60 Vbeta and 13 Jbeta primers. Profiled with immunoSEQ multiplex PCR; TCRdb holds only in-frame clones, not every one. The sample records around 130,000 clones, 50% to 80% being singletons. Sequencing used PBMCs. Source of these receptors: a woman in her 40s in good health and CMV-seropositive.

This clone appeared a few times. CDR3 coding DNA: TGTGCCAGCAGCAATTCCCAGGGCAATTACGAGCAGTACTTC. Protein sequence: CASSNSQGNYEQYF. J is TRBJ2-7 and V is TRBV7-6; TRBD1 is a possible D gene (5 bases). The ends were cut back, 5 bases at V and 4 bases at J, with 15 bases in the middle. The CDR3 is 14 residues long. From germline, CDR1 is SGHVS and CDR2 FNYEAQ.

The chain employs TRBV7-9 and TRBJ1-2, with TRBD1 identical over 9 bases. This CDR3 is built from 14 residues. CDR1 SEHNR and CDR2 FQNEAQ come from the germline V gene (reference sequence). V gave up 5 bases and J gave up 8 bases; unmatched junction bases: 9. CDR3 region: CASSPSGTGNGYTF. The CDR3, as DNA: TGTGCCAGCAGCCCATCCGGGACAGGGAACGGCTACACCTTC.

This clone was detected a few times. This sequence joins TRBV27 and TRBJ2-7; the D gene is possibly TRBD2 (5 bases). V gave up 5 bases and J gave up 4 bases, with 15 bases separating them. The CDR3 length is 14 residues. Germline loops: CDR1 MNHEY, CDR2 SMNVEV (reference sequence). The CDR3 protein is CASSPRRRGYEQYF. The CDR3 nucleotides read TGTGCCAGCAGTCCCCGGCGACGGGGTTACGAGCAGTACTTC.

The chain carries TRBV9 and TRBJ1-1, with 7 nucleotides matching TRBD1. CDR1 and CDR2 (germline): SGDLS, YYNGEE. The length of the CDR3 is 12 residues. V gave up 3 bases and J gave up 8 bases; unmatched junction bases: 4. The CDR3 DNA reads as TGTGCCAGCAGCGCCGGGACAGCGGAAGCTTTCTTT. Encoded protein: CASSAGTAEAFF.

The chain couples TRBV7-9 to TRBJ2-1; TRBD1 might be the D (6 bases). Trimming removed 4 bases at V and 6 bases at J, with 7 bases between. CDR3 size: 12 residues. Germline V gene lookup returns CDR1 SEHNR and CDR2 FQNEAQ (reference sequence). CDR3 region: CASSSDSNEQFF. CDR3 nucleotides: TGTGCCAGCAGCTCGGACAGCAATGAGCAGTTCTTC.

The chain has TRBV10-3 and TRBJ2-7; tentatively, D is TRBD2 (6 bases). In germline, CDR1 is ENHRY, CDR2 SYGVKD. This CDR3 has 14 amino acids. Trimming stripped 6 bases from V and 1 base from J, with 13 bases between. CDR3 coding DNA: TGTGCCATCAGCCGGGACTCTTCTTCCTACGAGCAGTACTTC. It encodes CAISRDSSSYEQYF.

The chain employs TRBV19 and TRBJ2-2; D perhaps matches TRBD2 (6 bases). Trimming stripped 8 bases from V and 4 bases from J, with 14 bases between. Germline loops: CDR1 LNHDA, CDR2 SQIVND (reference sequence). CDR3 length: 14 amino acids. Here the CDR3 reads CASDLVGGTGELFF. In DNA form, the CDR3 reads TGTGCCAGTGACCTTGTCGGGGGCACCGGGGAGCTGTTTTTT. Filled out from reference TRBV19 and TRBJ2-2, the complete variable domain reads DGGITQSPKYLFRKEGQNVTLSCEQNLNHDAMYWYRQDPGQGLRLIYYSQIVNDFQKGDIAEGYSVSREKKESFPLTVTSAQKNPTAFYLCASDLVGGTGELFFGEGSRLTVL.

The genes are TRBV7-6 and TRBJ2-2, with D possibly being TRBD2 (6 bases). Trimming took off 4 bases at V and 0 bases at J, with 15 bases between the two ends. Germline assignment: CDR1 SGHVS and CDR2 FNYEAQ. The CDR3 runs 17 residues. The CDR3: CASSSLGRGTNTGELFF. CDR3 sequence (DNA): TGTGCCAGCAGCTCGCTCGGGAGAGGGACGAACACCGGGGAGCTGTTTTTT.

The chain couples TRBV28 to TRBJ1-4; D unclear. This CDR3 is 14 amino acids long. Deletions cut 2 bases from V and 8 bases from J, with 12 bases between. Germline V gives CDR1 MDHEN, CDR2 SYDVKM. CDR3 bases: TGTGCCAGCAGTTTAAGCGGTGGTCGGGAAAAACTGTTTTTT. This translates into CASSLSGGREKLFF.

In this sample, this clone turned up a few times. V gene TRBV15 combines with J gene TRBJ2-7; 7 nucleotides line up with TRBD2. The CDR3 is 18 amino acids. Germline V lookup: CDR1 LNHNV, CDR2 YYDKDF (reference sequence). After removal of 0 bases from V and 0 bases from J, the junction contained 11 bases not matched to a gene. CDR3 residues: CATSRDSWEGGHSYEQYF. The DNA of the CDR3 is TGTGCCACCAGCAGAGATAGTTGGGAGGGAGGGCACTCCTACGAGCAGTACTTC.

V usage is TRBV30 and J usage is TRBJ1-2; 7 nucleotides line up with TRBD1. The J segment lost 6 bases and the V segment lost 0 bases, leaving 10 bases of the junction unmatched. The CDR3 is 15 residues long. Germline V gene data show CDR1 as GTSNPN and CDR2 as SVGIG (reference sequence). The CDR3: CAWSVGQISNHGYTF. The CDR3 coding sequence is TGTGCCTGGAGTGTGGGACAGATTAGTAATCATGGCTACACCTTC.

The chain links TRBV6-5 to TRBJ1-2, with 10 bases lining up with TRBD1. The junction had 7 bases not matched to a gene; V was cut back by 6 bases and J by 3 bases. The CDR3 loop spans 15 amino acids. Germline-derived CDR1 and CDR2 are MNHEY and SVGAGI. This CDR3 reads CASRQTGGADYGYTF. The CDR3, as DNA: TGTGCCAGCAGGCAGACAGGGGGCGCGGACTATGGCTACACCTTC.

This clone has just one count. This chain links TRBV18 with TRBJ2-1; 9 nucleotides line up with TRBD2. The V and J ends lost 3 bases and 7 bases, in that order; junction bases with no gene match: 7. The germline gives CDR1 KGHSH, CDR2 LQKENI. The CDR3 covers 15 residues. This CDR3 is CASSPYAGGRNEQFF. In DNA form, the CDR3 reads TGTGCCAGCTCACCCTACGCGGGGGGGAGAAATGAGCAGTTCTTC.

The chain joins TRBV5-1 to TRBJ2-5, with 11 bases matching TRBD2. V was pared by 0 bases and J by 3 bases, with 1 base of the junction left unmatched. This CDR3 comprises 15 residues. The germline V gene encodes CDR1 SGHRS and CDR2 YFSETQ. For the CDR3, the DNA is TGCGCCAGCAGCTTGGAGGGACTAGCGGAAGAGACCCAGTACTTC. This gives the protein CASSLEGLAEETQYF.

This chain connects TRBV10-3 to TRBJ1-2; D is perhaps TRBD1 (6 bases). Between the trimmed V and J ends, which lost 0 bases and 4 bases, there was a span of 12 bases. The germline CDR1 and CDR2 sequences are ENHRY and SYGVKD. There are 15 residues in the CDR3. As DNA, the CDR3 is TGTGCCATCAGTGAGTCGCAGGGGCTGACCTATGGCTACACCTTC. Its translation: CAISESQGLTYGYTF.

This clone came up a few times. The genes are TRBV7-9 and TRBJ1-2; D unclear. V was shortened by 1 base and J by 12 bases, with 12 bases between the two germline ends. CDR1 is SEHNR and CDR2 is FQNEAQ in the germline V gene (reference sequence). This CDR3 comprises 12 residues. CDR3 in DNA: TGTGCCAGCAGCTTAGACCAGTCCAGGAACACCTTC. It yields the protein CASSLDQSRNTF.

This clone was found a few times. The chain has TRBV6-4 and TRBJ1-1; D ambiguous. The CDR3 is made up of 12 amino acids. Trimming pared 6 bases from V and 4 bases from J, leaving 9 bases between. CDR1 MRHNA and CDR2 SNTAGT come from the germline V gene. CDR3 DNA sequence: TGTGCCAGCAGGGGAGAAGGCACTGAAGCTTTCTTT. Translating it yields CASRGEGTEAFF.

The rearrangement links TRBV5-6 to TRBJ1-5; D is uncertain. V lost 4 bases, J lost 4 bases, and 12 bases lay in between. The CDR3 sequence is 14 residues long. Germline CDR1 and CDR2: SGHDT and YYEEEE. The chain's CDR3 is CASSDGFSNQPQHF. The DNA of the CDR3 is TGTGCCAGCAGCGACGGGTTCTCGAATCAGCCCCAGCATTTT.

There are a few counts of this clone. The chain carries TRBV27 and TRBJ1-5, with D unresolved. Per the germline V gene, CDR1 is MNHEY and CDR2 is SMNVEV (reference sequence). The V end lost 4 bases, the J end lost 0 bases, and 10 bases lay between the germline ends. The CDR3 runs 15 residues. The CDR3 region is CASSSTYYSNQPQHF. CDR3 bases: TGTGCCAGCAGTTCCACCTACTATAGCAATCAGCCCCAGCATTTT.

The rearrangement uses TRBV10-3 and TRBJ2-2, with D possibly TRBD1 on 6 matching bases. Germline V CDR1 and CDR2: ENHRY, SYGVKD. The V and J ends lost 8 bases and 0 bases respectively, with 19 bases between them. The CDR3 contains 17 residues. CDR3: CAISTGQGTTNTGELFF. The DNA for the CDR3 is TGTGCCATCTCTACCGGGCAGGGGACAACGAACACCGGGGAGCTGTTTTTT.

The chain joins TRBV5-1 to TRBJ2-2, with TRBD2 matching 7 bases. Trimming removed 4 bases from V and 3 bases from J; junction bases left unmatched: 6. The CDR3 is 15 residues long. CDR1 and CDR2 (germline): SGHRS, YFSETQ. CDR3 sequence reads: CASSQTSAHTGELFF. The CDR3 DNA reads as TGCGCCAGCAGCCAAACTAGCGCACACACCGGGGAGCTGTTTTTT.

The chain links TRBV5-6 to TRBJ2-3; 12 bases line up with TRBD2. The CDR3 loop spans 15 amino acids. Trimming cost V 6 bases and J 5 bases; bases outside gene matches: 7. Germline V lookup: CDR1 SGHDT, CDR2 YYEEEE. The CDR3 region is CASTSSGGAVDTQYF. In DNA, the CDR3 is TGTGCCAGCACCTCTAGCGGGGGGGCGGTAGATACGCAGTATTTT.